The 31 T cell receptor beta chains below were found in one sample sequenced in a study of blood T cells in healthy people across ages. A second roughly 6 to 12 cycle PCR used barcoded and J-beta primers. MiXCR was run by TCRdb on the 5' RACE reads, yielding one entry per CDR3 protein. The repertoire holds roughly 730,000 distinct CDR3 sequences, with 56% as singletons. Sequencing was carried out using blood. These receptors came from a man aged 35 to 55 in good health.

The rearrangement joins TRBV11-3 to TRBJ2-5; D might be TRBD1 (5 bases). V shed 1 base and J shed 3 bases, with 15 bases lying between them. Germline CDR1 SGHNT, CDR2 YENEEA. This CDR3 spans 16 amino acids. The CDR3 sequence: CASSLGGLGPEETQYF. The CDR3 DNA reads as TGTGCCAGCAGCTTAGGGGGCCTTGGTCCAGAAGAGACCCAGTACTTC.

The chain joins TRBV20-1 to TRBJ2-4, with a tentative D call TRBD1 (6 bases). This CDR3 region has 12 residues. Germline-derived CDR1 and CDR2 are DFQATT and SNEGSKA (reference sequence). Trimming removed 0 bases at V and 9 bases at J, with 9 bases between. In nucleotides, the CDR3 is TGCAGTGCTAGAGATACAGGGAGCATTCAGTACTTC. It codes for CSARDTGSIQYF.

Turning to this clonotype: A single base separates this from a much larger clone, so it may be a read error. CDR3 coding DNA: TGTGCCAGCAGCTTACCCTGGAGTGGGCACAATGAGCAGTTCTTC. It yields the protein CASSLPWSGHNEQFF. V usage is TRBV7-2 and J usage is TRBJ2-1, with D hard to call. CDR3 length: 15 residues. The germline V and J ends were trimmed by 2 bases and 5 bases, with 13 bases remaining between them. Germline CDR1 and CDR2: SGHTA and FQGNSA.

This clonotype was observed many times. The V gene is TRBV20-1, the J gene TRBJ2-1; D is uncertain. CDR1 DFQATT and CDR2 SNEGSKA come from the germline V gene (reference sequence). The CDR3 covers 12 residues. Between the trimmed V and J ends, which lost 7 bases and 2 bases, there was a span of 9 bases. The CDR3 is CSGVGTYNEQFF. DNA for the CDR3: TGCAGTGGGGTCGGAACCTACAATGAGCAGTTCTTC.

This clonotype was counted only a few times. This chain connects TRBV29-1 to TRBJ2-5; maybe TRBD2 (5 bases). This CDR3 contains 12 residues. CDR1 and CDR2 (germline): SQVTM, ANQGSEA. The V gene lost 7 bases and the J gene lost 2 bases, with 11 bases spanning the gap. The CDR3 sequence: CSAKTTQETQYF. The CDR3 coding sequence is TGCAGCGCTAAGACTACTCAAGAGACCCAGTACTTC.

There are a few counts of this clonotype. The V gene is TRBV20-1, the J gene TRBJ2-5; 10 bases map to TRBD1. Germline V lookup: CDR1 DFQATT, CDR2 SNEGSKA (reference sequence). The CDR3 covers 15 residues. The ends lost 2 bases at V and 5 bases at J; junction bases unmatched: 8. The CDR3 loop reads CSARNWDRGLETQYF. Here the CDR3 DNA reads TGCAGTGCTAGAAATTGGGACAGGGGTTTGGAGACCCAGTACTTC.

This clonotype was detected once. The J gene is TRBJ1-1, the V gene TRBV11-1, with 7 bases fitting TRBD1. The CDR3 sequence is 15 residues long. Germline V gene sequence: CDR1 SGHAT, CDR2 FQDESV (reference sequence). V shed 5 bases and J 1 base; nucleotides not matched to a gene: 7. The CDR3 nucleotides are TGTGCCAGCAGCCGCGGAGGACAGGCGAACACTGAAGCTTTCTTT. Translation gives CASSRGGQANTEAFF.

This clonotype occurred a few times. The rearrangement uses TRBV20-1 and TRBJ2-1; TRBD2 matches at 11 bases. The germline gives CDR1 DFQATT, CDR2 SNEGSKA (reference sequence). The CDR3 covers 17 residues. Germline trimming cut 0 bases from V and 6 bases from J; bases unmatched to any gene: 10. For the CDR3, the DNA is TGCAGTGCTAGAGATCTTGGGGCTAGCGGGAGGCCCAATGAGCAGTTCTTC. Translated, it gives CSARDLGASGRPNEQFF.

The CDR3 spells CSVGGRYGYTF. CDR3 nucleotides: TGCAGCGTTGGGGGCAGGTATGGCTACACCTTC. The genes are TRBV29-1 and TRBJ1-2, with D maybe TRBD1 (5 bases). The V and J ends lost 4 bases and 5 bases respectively, with 8 bases between them. The germline V gene has CDR1 SQVTM and CDR2 ANQGSEA. The CDR3 is made up of 11 amino acids. Drawing the rest from reference TRBV29-1 and TRBJ1-2, the complete variable domain is SAVISQKPSRDICQRGTSLTIQCQVDSQVTMMFWYRQQPGQSLTLIATANQGSEATYESGFVIDKFPISRPNLTFSTLTVSNMSPEDSSIYLCSVGGRYGYTFGSGTRLTVV.

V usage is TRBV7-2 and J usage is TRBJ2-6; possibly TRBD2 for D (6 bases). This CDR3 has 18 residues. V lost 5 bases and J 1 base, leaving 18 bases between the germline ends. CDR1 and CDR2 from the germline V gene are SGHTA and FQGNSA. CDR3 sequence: CASSHRDLKRSGANVLTF. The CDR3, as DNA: TGTGCCAGCAGCCACCGGGACTTAAAACGTTCTGGGGCCAACGTCCTGACTTTC. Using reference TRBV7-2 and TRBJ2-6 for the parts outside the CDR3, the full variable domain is GAGVSQSPSNKVTEKGKDVELRCDPISGHTALYWYRQSLGQGLEFLIYFQGNSAPDKSGLPSDRFSAERTGGSVSTLTIQRTQQEDSAVYLCASSHRDLKRSGANVLTFGAGSRLTVL.

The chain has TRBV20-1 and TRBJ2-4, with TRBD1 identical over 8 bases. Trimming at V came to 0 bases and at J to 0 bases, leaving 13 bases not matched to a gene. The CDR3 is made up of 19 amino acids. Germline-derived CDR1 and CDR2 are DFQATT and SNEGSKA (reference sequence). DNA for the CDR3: TGCAGTGCTAGAGATCTCCTCGGAACAGGGGGATTAGCCAAAAACATTCAGTACTTC. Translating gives CSARDLLGTGGLAKNIQYF.

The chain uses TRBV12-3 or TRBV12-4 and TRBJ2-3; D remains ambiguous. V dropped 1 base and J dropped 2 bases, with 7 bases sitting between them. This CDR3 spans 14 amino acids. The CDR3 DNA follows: TGTGCCAGCAGTTTAGGACCTATCACAGATACGCAGTATTTT. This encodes CASSLGPITDTQYF.

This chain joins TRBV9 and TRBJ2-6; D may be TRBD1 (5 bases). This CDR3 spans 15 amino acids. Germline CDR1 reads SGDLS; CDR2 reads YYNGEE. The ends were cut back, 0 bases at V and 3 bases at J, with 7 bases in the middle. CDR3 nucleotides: TGTGCCAGCAGCGTAGGGACACTTGGGGCCAACGTCCTGACTTTC. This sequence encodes CASSVGTLGANVLTF.

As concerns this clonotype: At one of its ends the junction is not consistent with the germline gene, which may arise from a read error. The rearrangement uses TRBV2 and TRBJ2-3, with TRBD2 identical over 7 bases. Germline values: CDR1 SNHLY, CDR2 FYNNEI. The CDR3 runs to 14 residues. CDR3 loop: CASSPPGGSHAQYF. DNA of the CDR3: TGCGCCAGCAGCCCACCCGGGGGGTCACATGCGCAGTATTTT.

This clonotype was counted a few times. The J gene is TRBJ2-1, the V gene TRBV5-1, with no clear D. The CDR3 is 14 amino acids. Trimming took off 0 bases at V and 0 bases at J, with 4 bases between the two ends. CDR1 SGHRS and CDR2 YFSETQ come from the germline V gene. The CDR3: CASSLVASYNEQFF. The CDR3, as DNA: TGCGCCAGCAGCTTGGTTGCCTCCTACAATGAGCAGTTCTTC. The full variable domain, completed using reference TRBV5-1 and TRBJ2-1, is KAGVTQTPRYLIKTRGQQVTLSCSPISGHRSVSWYQQTPGQGLQFLFEYFSETQRNKGNFPGRFSGRQFSNSRSEMNVSTLELGDSALYLCASSLVASYNEQFFGPGTRLTVL.

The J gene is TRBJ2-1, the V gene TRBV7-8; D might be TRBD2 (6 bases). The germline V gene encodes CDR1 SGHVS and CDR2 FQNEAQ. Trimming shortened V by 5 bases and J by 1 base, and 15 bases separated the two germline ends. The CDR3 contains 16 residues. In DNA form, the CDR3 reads TGTGCCAGCAGCCCCACATGGGGGAGGTCCTACAATGAGCAGTTCTTC. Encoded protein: CASSPTWGRSYNEQFF.

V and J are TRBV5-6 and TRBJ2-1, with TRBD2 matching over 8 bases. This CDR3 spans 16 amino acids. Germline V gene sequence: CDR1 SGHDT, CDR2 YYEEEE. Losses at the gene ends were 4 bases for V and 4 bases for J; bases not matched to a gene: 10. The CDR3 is CASSDTGLAGYNEQFF. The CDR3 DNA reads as TGTGCCAGCAGCGATACTGGACTAGCCGGGTACAATGAGCAGTTCTTC.

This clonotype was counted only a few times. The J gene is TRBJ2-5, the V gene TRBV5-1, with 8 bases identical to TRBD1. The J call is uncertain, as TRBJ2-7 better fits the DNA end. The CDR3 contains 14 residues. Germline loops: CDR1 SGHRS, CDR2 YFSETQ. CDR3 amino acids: CASSLQGVNNEQYF. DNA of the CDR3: TGCGCCAGCAGCTTACAGGGGGTAAATAACGAGCAGTACTTC.

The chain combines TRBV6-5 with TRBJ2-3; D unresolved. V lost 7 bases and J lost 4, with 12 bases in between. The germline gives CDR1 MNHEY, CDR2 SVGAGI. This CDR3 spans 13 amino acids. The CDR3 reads CASKRLSADTQYF. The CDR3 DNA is TGTGCCAGCAAAAGACTCAGTGCAGATACGCAGTATTTT.

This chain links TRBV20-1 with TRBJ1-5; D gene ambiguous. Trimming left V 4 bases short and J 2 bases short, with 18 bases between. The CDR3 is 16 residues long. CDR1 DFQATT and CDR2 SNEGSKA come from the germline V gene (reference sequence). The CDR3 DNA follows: TGCAGTGCTATCCCCTTCGGAGGCCGGGGCAATCAGCCCCAGCATTTT. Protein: CSAIPFGGRGNQPQHF.

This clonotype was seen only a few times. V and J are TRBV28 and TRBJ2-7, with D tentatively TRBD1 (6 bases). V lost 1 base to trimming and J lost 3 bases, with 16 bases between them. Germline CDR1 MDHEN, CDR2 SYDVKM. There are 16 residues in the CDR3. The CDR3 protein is CASSLLRQGLFYEQYF. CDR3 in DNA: TGTGCCAGCAGTTTATTGAGGCAGGGGTTGTTCTACGAGCAGTACTTC.

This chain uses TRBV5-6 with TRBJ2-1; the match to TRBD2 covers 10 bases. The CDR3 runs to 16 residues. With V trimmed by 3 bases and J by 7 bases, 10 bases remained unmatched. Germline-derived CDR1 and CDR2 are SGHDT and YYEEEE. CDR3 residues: CASSWPLASGSNEQFF. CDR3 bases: TGTGCCAGCAGCTGGCCCTTGGCTAGCGGGAGTAATGAGCAGTTCTTC.

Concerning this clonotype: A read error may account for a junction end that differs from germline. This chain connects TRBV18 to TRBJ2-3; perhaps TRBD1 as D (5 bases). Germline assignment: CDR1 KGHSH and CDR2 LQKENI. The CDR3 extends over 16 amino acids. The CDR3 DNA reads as TGTGCCAGCTCACCAGCCCAGGGCACTTTCCTGGATACGCGGTATTTT. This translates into CASSPAQGTFLDTRYF.

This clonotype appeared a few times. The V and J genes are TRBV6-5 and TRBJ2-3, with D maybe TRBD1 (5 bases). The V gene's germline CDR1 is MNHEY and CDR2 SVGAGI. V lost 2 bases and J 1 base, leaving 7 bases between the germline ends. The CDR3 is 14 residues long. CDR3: CASSYRGRTDTQYF. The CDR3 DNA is TGTGCCAGCAGTTACAGGGGTCGCACAGATACGCAGTATTTT.

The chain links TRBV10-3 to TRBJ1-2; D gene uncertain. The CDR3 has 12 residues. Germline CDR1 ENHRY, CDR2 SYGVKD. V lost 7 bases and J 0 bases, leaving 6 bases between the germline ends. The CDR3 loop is CAITGANYGYTF. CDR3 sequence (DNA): TGTGCCATCACGGGTGCTAACTATGGCTACACCTTC.

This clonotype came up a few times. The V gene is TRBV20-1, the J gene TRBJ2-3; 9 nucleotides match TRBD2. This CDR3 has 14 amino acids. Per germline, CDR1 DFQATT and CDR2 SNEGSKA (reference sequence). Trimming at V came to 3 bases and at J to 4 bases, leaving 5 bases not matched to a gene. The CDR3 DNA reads TGCAGTGCTAGTCGCGGGGGGGCTTCAGATACGCAGTATTTT. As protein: CSASRGGASDTQYF.

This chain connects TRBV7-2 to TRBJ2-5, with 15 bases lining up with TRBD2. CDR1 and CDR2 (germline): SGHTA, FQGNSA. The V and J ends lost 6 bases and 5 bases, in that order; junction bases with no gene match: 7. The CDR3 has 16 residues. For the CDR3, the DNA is TGTGCCAGCAGACCGGGACTAGCGGGGGGTCGTGAGACCCAGTACTTC. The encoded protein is CASRPGLAGGRETQYF.

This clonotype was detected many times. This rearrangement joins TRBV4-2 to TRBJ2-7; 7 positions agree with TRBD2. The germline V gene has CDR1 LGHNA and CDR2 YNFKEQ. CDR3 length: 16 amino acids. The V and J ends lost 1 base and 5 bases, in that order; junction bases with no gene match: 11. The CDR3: CASSQAHSGGGNEQYF. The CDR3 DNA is TGTGCCAGCAGCCAAGCGCATAGTGGGGGGGGAAACGAGCAGTACTTC.

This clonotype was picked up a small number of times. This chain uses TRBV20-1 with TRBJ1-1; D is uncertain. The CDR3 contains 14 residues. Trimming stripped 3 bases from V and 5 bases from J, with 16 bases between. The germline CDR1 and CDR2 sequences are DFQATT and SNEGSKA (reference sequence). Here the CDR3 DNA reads TGCAGTGCTAGTCCGTCCTCCTACGTTACTGAAGCTTTCTTT. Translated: CSASPSSYVTEAFF.

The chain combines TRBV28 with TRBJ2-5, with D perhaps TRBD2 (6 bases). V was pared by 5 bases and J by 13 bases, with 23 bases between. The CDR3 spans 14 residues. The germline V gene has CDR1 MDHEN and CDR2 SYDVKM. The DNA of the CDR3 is TGTGCCAGCAGTCCCCGTCCCGGGACTTGCATGGGGTACTTC. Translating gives CASSPRPGTCMGYF.

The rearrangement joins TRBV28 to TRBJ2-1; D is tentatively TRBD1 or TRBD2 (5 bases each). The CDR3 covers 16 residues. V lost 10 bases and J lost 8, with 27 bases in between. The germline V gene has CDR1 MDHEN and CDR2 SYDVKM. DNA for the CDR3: TGTGCCATCAATAACTCGGGACCACAATATAGCGATGAGCAGTTCTTC. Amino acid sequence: CAINNSGPQYSDEQFF.